The 17 T cell receptor beta chains reported below all come from one sample, sequenced in a study of T cells in women clearing cervical HPV infection (dated by TCRdb to 2017 to 2018). The library was made by the immunoSEQ multiplex PCR assay. The table was pulled from immuneACCESS by TCRdb, which kept in-frame rearrangements only. Such tables lose some clones; where checked, under half of the loss comes from unresolved V genes, and the rest has no known cause. The sample table holds some 40,000 clones. 6% to 7.5% of the sample goes to the ten largest clones. Sequenced material: blood buffy coat. The receptors were sampled from a woman between 18 and 70 years old with a cervical HPV16 infection that either progressed to CIN3+ or cleared (not recorded which).

As regards this clone: The read terminates 3 residues ahead of where the CDR3 ends, so the germline J gene completes it. The chain has TRBV7-9 and TRBJ2-7, with 13 bases fitting TRBD2. Germline values: CDR1 SEHNR, CDR2 FQNEAQ (reference sequence). With V trimmed by 5 bases and J by 3 bases, 4 bases remained unmatched. The CDR3 sequence is 15 residues long. The sequenced part of the CDR3 DNA is TGTGCCAGCAGCGATGGACTAGCGGGAGTCTACGAG. This codes for CASSDGLAGVYE. The CDR3 reads in full as CASSDGLAGVYEQYF.

A note on this clone: The CDR3 end falls 3 residues outside the read, so it is completed with the germline J gene. The genes are TRBV20-1 and TRBJ2-5; TRBD1 matches 9 bases. The junction had 8 bases not matched to a gene; V was cut back by 4 bases and J by 5 bases. This CDR3 is built from 14 residues. Per the germline V gene, CDR1 is DFQATT and CDR2 is SNEGSKA (reference sequence). CDR3 sequence: CSATPGTGQETQYF. The sequenced CDR3 bases are TGCAGTGCTACTCCCGGGACAGGGCAGGAGACC.

CDR3 bases read: TGCGCCAGCAGCCTCGCAGGAAAAAACATT. Amino acid sequence: CASSLAGKNI. The CDR3 reads in full as CASSLAGKNIQYF. V usage is TRBV5-1 and J usage is TRBJ2-4; D is unresolved. Read coverage stops 3 residues before the CDR3 terminus; the germline J gene supplies the remainder. V was trimmed by 4 bases and J by 4 bases, leaving 9 bases between them. Germline CDR1 and CDR2: SGHRS and YFSETQ. CDR3 length: 13 residues. Together with reference TRBV5-1 and TRBJ2-4, the CDR3 gives the full variable domain: KAGVTQTPRYLIKTRGQQVTLSCSPISGHRSVSWYQQTPGQGLQFLFEYFSETQRNKGNFPGRFSGRQFSNSRSEMNVSTLELGDSALYLCASSLAGKNIQYFGAGTRLSVL.

About this clone itself: A junction end diverges from the germline sequence, so it may reflect a read error. The read falls 3 residues short of the CDR3 end, and the missing part is taken from the germline J gene. In the same sample, other DNA sequences code for this CDR3. V gene TRBV7-9 combines with J gene TRBJ1-3; D gene uncertain. CDR1 is SEHNR, CDR2 FQNEAQ, per germline (reference sequence). There are 15 residues in the CDR3. Here the CDR3 reads CASSLDSLSGNTIYF. CDR3 bases read: TGTGCCAGCAGCTTAGACAGCCTCTCTGGAAACACG.

A word on this clone: The read comes to an end 3 residues before the CDR3 does, leaving the germline J gene to fill in the end. The rearrangement uses TRBV13 and TRBJ1-1; D gene ambiguous. CDR3 length equals 14 residues. Per the germline V gene, CDR1 is PRHDT and CDR2 is FYEKMQ (reference sequence). The CDR3 bases that were read are TGTGCCAGCAGCTTAGGTAGAGCCACAGATACG. Translating gives CASSLGRATDT. The full-length CDR3 reads as CASSLGRATDTAFF.

On this clone itself: The missing CDR3 end, 3 residues past where the read stops, is filled in from the germline J gene. The chain recombines TRBV14 with TRBJ2-2, with D maybe TRBD2 (7 bases). CDR1 SGHDN and CDR2 FVKESK come from the germline V gene. CDR3 length: 18 residues. Incomplete CDR3 DNA: TGTGCCAGCAGCCAAGTGGGGGGGGGCGCTTCTGGGGCCAACGTG. Its translation is CASSQVGGGASGANV. The entire CDR3 protein reads CASSQVGGGASGANVLFF.

With respect to this clone: The CDR3 is cut off 3 residues early in the read; its end comes from the germline J gene. The chain joins TRBV20-1 to TRBJ1-4; TRBD1 matches 9 bases. V was clipped by 0 bases and J by 7 bases; unmatched bases: 3. CDR3 length: 14 amino acids. Germline-derived CDR1 and CDR2 are DFQATT and SNEGSKA (reference sequence). The chain's CDR3 is CSAREGQGGEKLFF. CDR3 DNA (partial): TGCAGTGCTAGAGAGGGACAGGGAGGTGAAAAA.

As concerns this clone: The read stops 3 residues short of the end of the CDR3; the missing end is completed from the germline J gene. The chain uses TRBV7-6 and TRBJ2-3, with a weak D call TRBD2 (5 bases). Germline CDR1 and CDR2: SGHVS and FNYEAQ. Trimming pared 3 bases from V and 6 bases from J, leaving 13 bases between. The CDR3 sequence is 14 residues long. The CDR3: CASSFSGPLDTQYF. The sequenced CDR3 bases are TGTGCCAGCAGCTTCAGCGGTCCCTTGGATACG.

A remark on this clone: The read falls 3 residues short of the CDR3 end, and the missing part is taken from the germline J gene. The V gene is TRBV2, the J gene TRBJ2-3; no firm D call. This CDR3 has 14 amino acids. Per germline, CDR1 SNHLY and CDR2 FYNNEI. Trimming left V 7 bases short and J 4 bases short, with 15 bases between. CDR3 region: CASIETTNSDTQYF. CDR3 DNA (partial): TGTGCCAGCATCGAAACTACCAACTCAGATACG.

A note on this clone: The read stops 3 residues short of the end of the CDR3; the missing end is completed from the germline J gene. V is TRBV10-2 and J is TRBJ2-7, with 9 bases fitting TRBD1. CDR1 and CDR2 from the germline V gene are WSHSY and SAAADI. After removal of 6 bases from V and 4 bases from J, the junction contained 10 bases not matched to a gene. The CDR3 is 15 residues long. CDR3 DNA, as far as it was read: TGCGCCAGCAGGCCTCCGGGACAGGGTGTTTACGAG. It yields the protein CASRPPGQGVYE. In full, the CDR3 reads CASRPPGQGVYEQYF.

Concerning this clone: The read falls 3 residues short of the CDR3 end, and the missing part is taken from the germline J gene. This sequence joins TRBV2 and TRBJ2-7, with 7 bases matching TRBD1. CDR3 length equals 12 residues. The junction had 5 bases not matched to a gene; V was cut back by 10 bases and J by 2 bases. Germline V gene sequence: CDR1 SNHLY, CDR2 FYNNEI. The CDR3 sequence: CATGQTPYEQYF. The CDR3 bases that were read are TGTGCCACGGGACAGACCCCCTACGAG.

Points on this clone: The read stops 3 residues short of the end of the CDR3; the missing end is completed from the germline J gene. This chain connects TRBV19 to TRBJ1-2; no clear D gene. The V gene's germline CDR1 is LNHDA and CDR2 SQIVND (reference sequence). There are 15 residues in the CDR3. CDR3 in amino acids: CASSIFGEGSYDYTF. The CDR3 bases that were read are TGTGCCAGTAGTATTTTCGGGGAGGGATCCTACGAC.

Of note for this clone: The read ends 3 residues before the CDR3 terminus; that terminus is restored from the germline J gene. This chain connects TRBV13 to TRBJ1-2, with D uncertain. The CDR3 loop spans 16 amino acids. Germline values: CDR1 PRHDT, CDR2 FYEKMQ (reference sequence). The CDR3 protein is CASSFRLAGGGDTYTF. The covered CDR3 bases are TGTGCCAGCAGCTTTCGGCTAGCGGGAGGTGGGGATACC.

The part of the CDR3 DNA that was read is TGTGCCAGCAGCGCTAATTCAGGGGGAGTTACTGAA. It yields the protein CASSANSGGVTE. In full, the CDR3 is CASSANSGGVTEAFF. The J gene is TRBJ1-1, the V gene TRBV7-6; 7 positions match TRBD1. The read ends 3 residues shy of where the CDR3 ends; the end is completed using the germline J gene. The CDR3 has 15 residues. Trimming took 5 bases from V and 5 from J; bases not matched to a gene: 11. The germline gives CDR1 SGHVS, CDR2 FNYEAQ.

With respect to this clone: The CDR3 end is not reached by the read, which stops 3 residues before it; the germline J gene fills it in. V is TRBV7-9 and J is TRBJ1-4, with a weak D call TRBD1 (6 bases). The CDR3 runs 14 residues. CDR1 SEHNR and CDR2 FQNEAQ come from the germline V gene (reference sequence). V was shortened by 5 bases and J by 5 bases, with 12 bases between the two germline ends. Incomplete CDR3 DNA: TGTGCCAGCAGCCCAGGGCAGGGGAATGAAAAA. This encodes CASSPGQGNEK. The CDR3 in full is CASSPGQGNEKLFF.

As to this clone: Read data end 3 residues before the CDR3 end; the end is taken from the germline J gene. The chain recombines TRBV5-6 with TRBJ1-1, with 12 nucleotides matching TRBD1. Germline CDR1 reads SGHDT; CDR2 reads YYEEEE. This CDR3 has 15 amino acids. V was pared by 2 bases and J by 7 bases, with 6 bases of the junction left unmatched. The CDR3 here is CASSFRDRGLDEAFF. The part of the CDR3 DNA that was read is TGTGCCAGCAGCTTCAGGGACAGGGGGCTGGATGAA.

Worth noting for this clone: The read stops 3 residues short of the end of the CDR3; the missing end is completed from the germline J gene. The chain employs TRBV6-1 and TRBJ2-7; 7 bases are shared with TRBD1. The ends lost 4 bases at V and 6 bases at J; junction bases unmatched: 9. CDR3 length: 14 residues. The germline V gene encodes CDR1 MNHNS and CDR2 SASEGT. CDR3 residues: CASSVSQGDREQYF. The DNA read from the CDR3 is TGTGCCAGCAGTGTATCGCAGGGGGACCGCGAG.